The 12 T cell receptor beta chains in this list originate from one sample, sequenced in a study of blood T cell repertoires in COVID-19. TCRdb's table, derived via immunoSEQ multiplex PCR, lists solely in-frame clones and lacks some. The data hold just over 300,000 clones, with roughly 87% observed a single time. Sequencing was carried out using PBMCs or T cells enriched from blood (not recorded which). Every receptor here comes from a woman between 18 and 30 years old who had recovered from COVID-19.

The CDR3 bases are TGTGCCAGCAGCTTAAATGGGGGGATGCTAAACACCGGGGAGCTGTTTTTT. Its translation is CASSLNGGMLNTGELFF. The V call is TRBV7-2, the J call TRBJ2-2; perhaps TRBD2 as D (6 bases). The germline V and J ends were trimmed by 2 bases and 2 bases, with 15 bases remaining between them. CDR1 SGHTA and CDR2 FQGNSA come from the germline V gene. CDR3 length equals 17 residues.

The rearrangement uses TRBV27 and TRBJ1-4; D is ambiguous. Germline V gene sequence: CDR1 MNHEY, CDR2 SMNVEV (reference sequence). CDR3 length equals 13 residues. V was trimmed by 2 bases and J by 3 bases, leaving 4 bases between them. The CDR3, as DNA: TGTGCCAGCAGTTTACTGTCTAATGAAAAACTGTTTTTT. This sequence encodes CASSLLSNEKLFF.

In its sample, this clone was seen a few times. The chain combines TRBV28 with TRBJ1-5; D might be TRBD1 (6 bases). The CDR3 sequence is 14 residues long. Germline loops: CDR1 MDHEN, CDR2 SYDVKM. The V gene lost 6 bases and the J gene lost 7 bases, with 16 bases spanning the gap. Here the CDR3 reads CASRRTVMGQPQHF. CDR3 nucleotides: TGTGCCAGCAGGCGGACAGTTATGGGGCAGCCCCAGCATTTT.

The chain joins TRBV7-2 to TRBJ1-2, with 7 positions matching TRBD1. The ends lost 4 bases at V and 2 bases at J; junction bases unmatched: 7. This CDR3 has 15 amino acids. Germline V gene sequence: CDR1 SGHTA, CDR2 FQGNSA. As DNA, the CDR3 is TGTGCCAGCAGCTACGGGACAGACGTAAACTATGGCTACACCTTC. Encoded protein: CASSYGTDVNYGYTF.

This rearrangement joins TRBV7-9 to TRBJ1-1, with 8 bases identical to TRBD1. The CDR3 runs to 14 residues. The germline CDR1 and CDR2 sequences are SEHNR and FQNEAQ (reference sequence). The J segment lost 7 bases and the V segment lost 0 bases, leaving 4 bases of the junction unmatched. The CDR3 loop reads CASSLAGQAYEAFF. Written as DNA, the CDR3 is TGTGCCAGCAGCTTAGCGGGACAGGCTTATGAAGCTTTCTTT.

V gene TRBV19 combines with J gene TRBJ1-4; D uncertain. Trimming removed 7 bases at V and 7 bases at J, with 13 bases between. Per the germline V gene, CDR1 is LNHDA and CDR2 is SQIVND (reference sequence). The CDR3 loop spans 13 amino acids. CDR3 bases: TGTGCCAGTAACGGGTCCGGAGGTGAAAAACTGTTTTTT. This gives the protein CASNGSGGEKLFF.

This clone appeared once. In nucleotides, the CDR3 is TGTGCCAGCAGCCAAGATCTCTGGCGGGGGGCCTACAATGAGCAGTTCTTC. Translating gives CASSQDLWRGAYNEQFF. This chain joins TRBV3-1 (or the pseudogene TRBV3-2) and TRBJ2-1; 8 bases agree with TRBD2. The germline gives CDR1 LGHDT, CDR2 YNNKEL (reference sequence). The junction had 6 bases not matched to a gene; V was cut back by 0 bases and J by 2 bases. The CDR3 consists of 17 residues.

The chain uses TRBV7-3 and TRBJ1-1; D is possibly TRBD1 (5 bases). Germline V CDR1 and CDR2: SGHTA, FQGTGA. The CDR3 spans 13 residues. Trimming took 5 bases from V and 2 from J, leaving 9 bases between them. The CDR3 region is CASSVQENTEAFF. CDR3 DNA sequence: TGTGCCAGCAGCGTACAGGAAAACACTGAAGCTTTCTTT.

This chain joins TRBV5-1 and TRBJ2-2, with 8 bases aligning to TRBD2. From germline, CDR1 is SGHRS and CDR2 YFSETQ. The CDR3 consists of 16 residues. The V gene end was trimmed by 0 bases and the J gene end by 4 bases; junction bases not matched to a gene: 5. The CDR3 region is CASSLVRLAGTGELFF. CDR3 DNA: TGCGCCAGCAGCTTGGTGAGGCTAGCGGGCACCGGGGAGCTGTTTTTT.

The V call is TRBV12-5, the J call TRBJ2-2; TRBD2 matches at 7 bases. This CDR3 spans 16 amino acids. V was clipped by 2 bases and J by 2 bases; unmatched bases: 5. Germline-derived CDR1 and CDR2 are LGHNT and FRNRAP. CDR3 region: CASGLKAGANTGELFF. The CDR3, as DNA: TGTGCTAGTGGTTTGAAGGCGGGAGCAAACACCGGGGAGCTGTTTTTT.

This clone appeared a single time. The V and J genes are TRBV28 and TRBJ2-1; 8 nucleotides align to TRBD2. The CDR3 covers 16 residues. V lost 4 bases to trimming and J lost 4 bases; unmatched junction nucleotides: 9. Germline V lookup: CDR1 MDHEN, CDR2 SYDVKM. In DNA form, the CDR3 reads TGTGCCAGCAGTTCCAGCGGGGGTTTCCAATACAATGAGCAGTTCTTC. Protein product: CASSSSGGFQYNEQFF.

The V call is TRBV18, the J call TRBJ2-5; 8 bases agree with TRBD2. The J segment lost 2 bases and the V segment lost 6 bases, leaving 8 bases of the junction unmatched. Germline V gives CDR1 KGHSH, CDR2 LQKENI. The length of the CDR3 is 15 residues. The CDR3 reads CASSLSGNGQETQYF. Written as DNA, the CDR3 is TGTGCCAGCTCTCTTAGCGGGAATGGACAAGAGACCCAGTACTTC.